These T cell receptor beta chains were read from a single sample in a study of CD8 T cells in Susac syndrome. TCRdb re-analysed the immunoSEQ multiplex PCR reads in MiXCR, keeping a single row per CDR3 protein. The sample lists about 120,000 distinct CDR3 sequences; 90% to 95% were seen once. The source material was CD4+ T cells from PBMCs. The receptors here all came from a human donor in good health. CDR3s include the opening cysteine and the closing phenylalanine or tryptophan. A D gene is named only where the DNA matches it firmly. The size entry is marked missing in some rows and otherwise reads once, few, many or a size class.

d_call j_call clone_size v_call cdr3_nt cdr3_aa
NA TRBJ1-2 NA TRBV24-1 TGTGCCACCAGTGGCTGGGATAGTAACAGGGAGAACTATGGCTACACCTTC CATSGWDSNRENYGYTF
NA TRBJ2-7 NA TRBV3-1 TGTGCCAGCAGCCAAGGGTTCTCCTACGAGCAGTACTTC CASSQGFSYEQYF
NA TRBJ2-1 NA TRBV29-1 TGCAGCGTTACGGGCCTTCCGGGGGATGAGCAGTTCTTC CSVTGLPGDEQFF
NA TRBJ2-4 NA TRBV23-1 TGCGCCAGCCTAATTCGGGACCCTCGGGGCGGCAAAAACATTCAGTACTTC CASLIRDPRGGKNIQYF
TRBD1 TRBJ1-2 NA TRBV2 TGTGCCAGCAGCTATTGGGACAGGGGACGAAGGTGGGAAGGCTACACCTTC CASSYWDRGRRWEGYTF
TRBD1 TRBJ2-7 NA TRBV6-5 TGTGCCAGCAGCCCCGGACAGGGGAGAAGCGAGCAGTACTTC CASSPGQGRSEQYF
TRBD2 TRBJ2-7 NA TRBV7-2 TGTGCCAGCAGCTCCGCGGGGGGAGCCTACGAGCAGTACTTC CASSSAGGAYEQYF
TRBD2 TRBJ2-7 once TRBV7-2 TGTGCCAGCAGCTTAGAGGGAGGGAGGGGTTACGAGCAGTACTTC CASSLEGGRGYEQYF
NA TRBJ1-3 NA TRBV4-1 TGCGCCAGCAGTTTAGGGGTTTCCTCTGGAAACACCATATATTTT CASSLGVSSGNTIYF
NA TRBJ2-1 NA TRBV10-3 TGTGCCATCAGTGACGATAACAATGAGCAGTTCTTC CAISDDNNEQFF
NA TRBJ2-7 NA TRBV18 TGTGCCAGTTCTCAGGGCGGCACGTCCTACGAGCAGTACTTC CASSQGGTSYEQYF
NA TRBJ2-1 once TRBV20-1 TGCAGTGCTAGAGACAGGTTTGGAAAAAGGAGCGGTGAGCAGTTCTTC CSARDRFGKRSGEQFF
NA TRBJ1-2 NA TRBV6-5 TGTGCCAGCAGTGATCACAGGGTCGGCTACACCTTC CASSDHRVGYTF
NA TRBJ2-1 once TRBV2 TGTGCCAGCAGTGCCTCCGGACTCCGCCTCTACAATGAGCAGTTCTTC CASSASGLRLYNEQFF
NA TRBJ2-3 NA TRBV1 TGCACCAGCAGCCTCGGAAACTTCTCCACAGATACGCAGTATTTT CTSSLGNFSTDTQYF
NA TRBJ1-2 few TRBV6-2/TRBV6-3 TGTGCCAGCAGTTACCGAGCCTCGGGCCGCAAATCCTCCTATGGCTACACCTTC CASSYRASGRKSSYGYTF
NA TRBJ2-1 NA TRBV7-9 TGTGCCAGCAGCTTGGGTGAGCAGTTCTTC CASSLGEQFF
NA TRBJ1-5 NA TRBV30 TGTGCCTGGAGTGTAGGCGGTCGAAGCAATCAGCCCCAGCATTTT CAWSVGGRSNQPQHF
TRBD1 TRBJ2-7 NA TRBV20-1 TGCAGTGCTAGAGGGTCCTACAGGGGGCCCTACGAGCAGTACTTC CSARGSYRGPYEQYF
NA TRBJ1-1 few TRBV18 TGTGCCAGCTCACCTTCAGTGAACACTGAAGCTTTCTTT CASSPSVNTEAFF
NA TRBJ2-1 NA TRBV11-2 TGTGCCAGCAGCTCCACCTATGAGCAGTTCTTC CASSSTYEQFF
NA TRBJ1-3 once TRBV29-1 TGCAGCGTTGTAATCGGGATAAAGGCTAACACCATATATTTT CSVVIGIKANTIYF
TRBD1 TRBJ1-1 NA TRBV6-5 TGTGCCACATTTCAGACAGGGGAAGCTTTCTTT CATFQTGEAFF
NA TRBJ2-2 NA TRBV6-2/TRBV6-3 TGTGCCAGCAGCGACTGGCTGCTCGGGGAGCTGTTTTTT CASSDWLLGELFF
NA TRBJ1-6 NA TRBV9 TGTGCCAGCAGCAAGGACAGTAATTCACCCCTCCACTTT CASSKDSNSPLHF
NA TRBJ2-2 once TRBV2 TGTGCCAGCAGCAAGGGGGTCACCGGGGAGCTGTTTTTT CASSKGVTGELFF
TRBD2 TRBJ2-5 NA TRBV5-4 TGTGCCAGCAGTTTTACTAGCGGGGTGCAAGAGACCCAGTACTTC CASSFTSGVQETQYF
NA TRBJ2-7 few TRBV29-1 TGCAGCGCCCGGGGAGGGGGCACCGAGCAGTACTTC CSARGGGTEQYF
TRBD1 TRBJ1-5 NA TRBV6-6 TGTGCCAGCCAAGGGGGCAGTGGTCAGCCCCAGCATTTT CASQGGSGQPQHF
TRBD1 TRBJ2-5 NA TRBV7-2 TGTGCCAGCAGCTCCACCGGGACAGGGTATGAGACCCAGTACTTC CASSSTGTGYETQYF
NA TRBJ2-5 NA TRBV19 TGTGCCAGTAGTAAGGAGACCCAGTACTTC CASSKETQYF